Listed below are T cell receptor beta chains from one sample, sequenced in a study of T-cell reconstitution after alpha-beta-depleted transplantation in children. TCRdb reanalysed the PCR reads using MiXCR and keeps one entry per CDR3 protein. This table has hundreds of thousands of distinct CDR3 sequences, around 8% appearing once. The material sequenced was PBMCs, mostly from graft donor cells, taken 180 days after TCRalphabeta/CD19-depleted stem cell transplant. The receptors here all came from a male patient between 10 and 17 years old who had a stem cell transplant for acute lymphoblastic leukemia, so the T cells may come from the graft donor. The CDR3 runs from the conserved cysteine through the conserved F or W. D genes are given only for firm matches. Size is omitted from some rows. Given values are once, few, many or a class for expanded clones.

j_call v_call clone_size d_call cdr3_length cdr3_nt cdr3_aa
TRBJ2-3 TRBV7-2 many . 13 TGTGCCAGCAGCGCCGGGGGCAGGGATACGCAGTATTTT CASSAGGRDTQYF
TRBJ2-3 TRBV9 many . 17 TGTGCCAGCAGCGCCCGTGCAGGGGGGCCTAGCACAGATACGCAGTATTTT CASSARAGGPSTDTQYF
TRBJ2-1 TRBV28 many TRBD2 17 TGTGCCAGCAGTCCCGAACTAGCGGGAGGGTTATGGAATGAGCAGTTCTTC CASSPELAGGLWNEQFF
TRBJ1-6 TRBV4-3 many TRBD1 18 TGCGCCAGCAGCCAAGACTCGGACAGGGTCCCCTATAATTCACCCCTCCACTTT CASSQDSDRVPYNSPLHF
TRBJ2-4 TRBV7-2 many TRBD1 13 TGTGCCAGCAGCTTCGGGACAGAAAACATTCAGTACTTC CASSFGTENIQYF
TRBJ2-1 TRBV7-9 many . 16 TGTGCCAGCAGCTATAGTGAGGGAAAAATCCACAATGAGCAGTTCTTC CASSYSEGKIHNEQFF
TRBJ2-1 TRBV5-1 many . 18 TGCGCCAGCAGCTTGGCGATACCCCTGAGATACTCCTACAATGAGCAGTTCTTC CASSLAIPLRYSYNEQFF
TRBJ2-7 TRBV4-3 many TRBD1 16 TGCGCCAGCAGCCAAGATAGGGGACAGGGGACCTACGAGCAGTACTTC CASSQDRGQGTYEQYF
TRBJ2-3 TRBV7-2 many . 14 TGTGCCAGCAGAAAACCAACTAGCACAGATACGCAGTATTTT CASRKPTSTDTQYF
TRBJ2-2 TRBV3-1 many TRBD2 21 TGTGCCAGCAGCCAACTTTCGGGGACTAGCGGGAGGGAAGCGAACACCGGGGAGCTGTTTTTT CASSQLSGTSGREANTGELFF
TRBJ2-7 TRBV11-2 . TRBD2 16 TGTGCCAGCAGCCCTACGCCGGGACTAGCGGGGGGCGAGCAGTACTTC CASSPTPGLAGGEQYF
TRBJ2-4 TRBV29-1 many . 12 TGCAGCGTTGTCAGCTCGCAAAACATTCAGTACTTC CSVVSSQNIQYF
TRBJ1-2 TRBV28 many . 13 TGTGCCAGCAGTCCCAGGAGAAGCTATGGCTACACCTTC CASSPRRSYGYTF
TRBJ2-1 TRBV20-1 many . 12 TGCAGTGCTAGGGGACCCTACAATGAGCAGTTCTTC CSARGPYNEQFF
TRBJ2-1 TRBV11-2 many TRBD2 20 TGTGCCAGCACCTTAAGGGTTGCTAGCGGGAGGGCCGCGGGGTACAATGAGCAGTTCTTC CASTLRVASGRAAGYNEQFF
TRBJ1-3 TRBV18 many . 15 TGTGCCAGCTCACCCGCTGGGACACTGGCTGGCACCATATATTTT CASSPAGTLAGTIYF
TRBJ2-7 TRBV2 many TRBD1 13 TGTGCCAGCCCGACAGGGCAATCGGGGGAGCAGTACTTC CASPTGQSGEQYF
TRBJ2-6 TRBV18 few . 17 TGTGCCAGCTCACCAGCAGGGGCCCGCTCTGGGGCCAACGTCCTGACTTTC CASSPAGARSGANVLTF
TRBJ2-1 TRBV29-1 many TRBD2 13 TGCAGCGTTGCGGGGGGGGGTTACAATGAGCAGTTCTTC CSVAGGGYNEQFF
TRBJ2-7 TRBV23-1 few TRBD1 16 TGCGCCAGCAGTCAACCGGGACAGGGGATAATCCACGAGCAGTACTTC CASSQPGQGIIHEQYF
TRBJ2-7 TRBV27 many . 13 TGTGCCAGCAGTTTTGCTAGCGAGTACGAGCAGTACTTC CASSFASEYEQYF
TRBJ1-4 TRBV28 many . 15 TGTGCCAGCAGTTTAAGAAGTCAGGGCGCTGAAAAACTGTTTTTT CASSLRSQGAEKLFF
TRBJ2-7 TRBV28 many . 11 TGTGCCAGCAGTTTAGAACTGTTCTTATACTTC CASSLELFLYF
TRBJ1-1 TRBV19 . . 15 TGTGCCAGTAGTATCCAGGGAGGGAGATCAACTGAAGCTTTCTTT CASSIQGGRSTEAFF